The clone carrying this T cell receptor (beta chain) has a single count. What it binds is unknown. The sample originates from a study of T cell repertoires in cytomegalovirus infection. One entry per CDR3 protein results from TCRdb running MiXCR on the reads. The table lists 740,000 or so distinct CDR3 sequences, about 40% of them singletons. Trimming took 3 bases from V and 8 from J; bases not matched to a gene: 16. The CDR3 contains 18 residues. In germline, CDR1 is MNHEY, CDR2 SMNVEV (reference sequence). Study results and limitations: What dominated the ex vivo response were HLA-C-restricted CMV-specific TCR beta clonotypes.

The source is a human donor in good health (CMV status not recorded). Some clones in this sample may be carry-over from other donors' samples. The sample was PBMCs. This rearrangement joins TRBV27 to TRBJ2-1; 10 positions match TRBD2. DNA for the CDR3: TGTGCCAGCAGTTTCATTCGGAGCGGGGGGGCGGTAGGTGATGAGCAGTTCTTC. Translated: CASSFIRSGGAVGDEQFF.